Each of the 3 T cell receptor beta chains below was sequenced from the same sample in a study of shared clonotypes between healthy human individuals. Libraries were prepared by immunoSEQ multiplex PCR; TCRdb keeps only in-frame clonotypes and omits some of them. This table has millions of clones, about 95% appearing once. Terminally differentiated effector memory CD45RA+ cells were excluded by CCR7 positive selection of CD45RO-negative cells. Sequencing was done on a sample of naive CD8+ T cells sorted from blood. These receptors came from a man between 18 and 35 years old in good health.

The chain is built from TRBV9 and TRBJ1-4; 10 bases match TRBD1. With 3 bases clipped from V and 3 bases from J, the junction kept 5 bases outside the gene matches. Germline V gene sequence: CDR1 SGDLS, CDR2 YYNGEE. CDR3 length equals 16 residues. The CDR3: CASSDPGTGANEKLFF. The CDR3 DNA reads TGTGCCAGCAGCGACCCCGGGACAGGGGCTAATGAAAAACTGTTTTTT.

In its sample, this clone was seen a few times. The V gene is TRBV7-6, the J gene TRBJ1-1; D gene unclear. Germline V gene lookup returns CDR1 SGHVS and CDR2 FNYEAQ. CDR3 length equals 13 residues. The germline V and J ends were trimmed by 4 bases and 5 bases, with 11 bases remaining between them. The DNA for the CDR3 is TGTGCCAGCAGCTACAGCCGAACTACTGAAGCTTTCTTT. It encodes CASSYSRTTEAFF.

Here the CDR3 DNA reads TGTGCCAGCAGCCAAAGAGCGGAGGGCTCCTACGAGCAGTACTTC. It translates to CASSQRAEGSYEQYF. V gene TRBV13 combines with J gene TRBJ2-7; D perhaps matches TRBD2 (6 bases). The CDR3 is 15 residues long. Germline V lookup: CDR1 PRHDT, CDR2 FYEKMQ (reference sequence). Deletions cut 5 bases from V and 0 bases from J, with 14 bases between.